This T cell receptor (beta chain) is from a study of T-cell reconstitution after alpha-beta-depleted transplantation in children. Findings and limits, study-wide: In patients about two months after transplant, alpha-beta T cells reportedly arose from several hundred expanded graft clones.

V was clipped by 4 bases and J by 0 bases, with 14 bases between them. Germline loops: CDR1 LNHDA, CDR2 SQIVND (reference sequence). CDR3 length: 16 amino acids. Unique molecular identifiers featured in how the TCRbeta library was prepared. TCRdb fed the PCR reads into MiXCR, producing one record per CDR3 protein. The profile shows 600,000 to 800,000 distinct CDR3 sequences, 10% to 15% of them singletons. The table lists this clonotype with a few counts. The antigen is not known. The TCR originated in a girl between 2 and 10 years old with congenital amegakaryocytic thrombocytopenia, due to receive a stem cell transplant. V gene TRBV19 combines with J gene TRBJ2-3, with no clear D. The material was PBMCs, obtained before TCRalphabeta/CD19-depleted stem cell transplant. This chain's CDR3 is CASSTGRNPSTDTQYF. CDR3 in DNA: TGTGCCAGTAGTACCGGACGGAACCCTAGCACAGATACGCAGTATTTT.